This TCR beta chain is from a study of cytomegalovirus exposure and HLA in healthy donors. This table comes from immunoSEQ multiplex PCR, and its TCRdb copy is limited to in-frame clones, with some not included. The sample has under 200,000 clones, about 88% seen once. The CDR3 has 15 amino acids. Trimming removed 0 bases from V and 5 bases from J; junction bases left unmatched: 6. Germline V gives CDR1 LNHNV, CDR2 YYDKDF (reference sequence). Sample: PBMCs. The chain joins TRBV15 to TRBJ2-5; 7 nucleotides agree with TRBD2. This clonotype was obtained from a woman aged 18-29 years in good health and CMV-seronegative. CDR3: CATSRDPGGAETQYF. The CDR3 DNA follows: TGTGCCACCAGCAGAGACCCGGGGGGAGCGGAGACCCAGTACTTC.